The entry below describes one TCR beta chain. This sample stems from a study of blood T cell repertoires in COVID-19. The wider study: Sources were T cells, B-cell-depleted T cells, or PBMCs; the material itself was cDNA or gDNA.

In the original processing: It was from reference gene primer amplification that nucleated cell counts were estimated. Some clones are missing from TCRdb's copy, which holds only in-frame ones; the method was immunoSEQ multiplex PCR. V, J and clone size are taken as reported in that table, and D and trimming were inferred from the DNA itself. The sample yields about 210,000 clones, around 89% seen once. Losses at the gene ends were 4 bases for V and 2 bases for J; bases not matched to a gene: 13. The CDR3 consists of 18 residues. Germline lookup yields CDR1 SGHNT and CDR2 YYREEE (reference sequence).

This TCR was sampled from a woman in her thirties or forties with acute or convalescent COVID-19. Input material: peripheral blood. The chain combines TRBV5-4 with TRBJ2-3; 10 positions match TRBD2. Written as DNA, the CDR3 is TGTGCCAGCAGCGGGGTCCCTAGCGGGGGACCTACCACAGATACGCAGTATTTT. Protein sequence: CASSGVPSGGPTTDTQYF.